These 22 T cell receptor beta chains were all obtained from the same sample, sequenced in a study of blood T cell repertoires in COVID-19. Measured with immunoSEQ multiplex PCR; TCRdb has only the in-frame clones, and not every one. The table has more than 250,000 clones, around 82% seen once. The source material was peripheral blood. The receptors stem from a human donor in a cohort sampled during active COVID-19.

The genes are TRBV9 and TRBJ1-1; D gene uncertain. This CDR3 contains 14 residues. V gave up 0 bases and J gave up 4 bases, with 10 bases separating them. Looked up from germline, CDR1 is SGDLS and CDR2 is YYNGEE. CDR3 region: CASSVDLRGTEAFF. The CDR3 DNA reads TGTGCCAGCAGCGTAGACCTCCGGGGCACTGAAGCTTTCTTT. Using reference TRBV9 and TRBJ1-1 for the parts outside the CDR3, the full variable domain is DSGVTQTPKHLITATGQRVTLRCSPRSGDLSVYWYQQSLDQGLQFLIQYYNGEERAKGNILERFSAQQFPDLHSELNLSSLELGDSALYFCASSVDLRGTEAFFGQGTRLTVV.

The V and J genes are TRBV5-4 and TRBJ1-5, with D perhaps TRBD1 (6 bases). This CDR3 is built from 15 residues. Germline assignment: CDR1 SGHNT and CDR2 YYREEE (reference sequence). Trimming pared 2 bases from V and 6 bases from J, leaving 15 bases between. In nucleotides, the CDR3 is TGTGCCAGCAGCTTCTGGGGGCAGGGGTCTCAGCCCCAGCATTTT. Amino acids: CASSFWGQGSQPQHF.

For the CDR3, the DNA is TGTGCCAGCAGCAAAGCGCGGGGGGCAGGCTCTGGAAACACCATATATTTT. Translated: CASSKARGAGSGNTIYF. The chain couples TRBV21-1 to TRBJ1-3. TRBV21-1 is tagged as a pseudogene. The CDR3 totals 17 residues.

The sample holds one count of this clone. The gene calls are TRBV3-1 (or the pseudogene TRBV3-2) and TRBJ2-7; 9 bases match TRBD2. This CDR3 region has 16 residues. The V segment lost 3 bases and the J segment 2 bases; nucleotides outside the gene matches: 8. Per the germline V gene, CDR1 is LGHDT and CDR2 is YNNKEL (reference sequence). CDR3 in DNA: TGTGCCAGCAGCCACCCCGGGGTAGCGGGGGCCTACGAGCAGTACTTC. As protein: CASSHPGVAGAYEQYF.

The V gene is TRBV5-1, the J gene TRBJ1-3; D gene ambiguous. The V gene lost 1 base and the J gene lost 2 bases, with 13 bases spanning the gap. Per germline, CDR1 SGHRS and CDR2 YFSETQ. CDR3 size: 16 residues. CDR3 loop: CASSLWEQVAGNTIYF. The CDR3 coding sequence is TGCGCCAGCAGCTTGTGGGAGCAGGTAGCTGGAAACACCATATATTTT.

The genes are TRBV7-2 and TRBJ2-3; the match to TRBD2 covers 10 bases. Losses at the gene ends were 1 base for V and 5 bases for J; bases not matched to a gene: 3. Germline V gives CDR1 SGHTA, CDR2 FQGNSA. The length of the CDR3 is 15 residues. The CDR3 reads CASSLVAGGQDTQYF. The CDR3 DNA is TGTGCCAGCAGCTTAGTAGCGGGGGGCCAAGATACGCAGTATTTT.

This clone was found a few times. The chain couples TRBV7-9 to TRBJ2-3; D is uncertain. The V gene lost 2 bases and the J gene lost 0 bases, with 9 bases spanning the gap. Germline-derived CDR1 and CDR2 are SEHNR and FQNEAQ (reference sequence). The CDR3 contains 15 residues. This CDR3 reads CASSLQATSTDTQYF. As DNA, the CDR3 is TGTGCCAGCAGCTTACAAGCGACTAGCACAGATACGCAGTATTTT.

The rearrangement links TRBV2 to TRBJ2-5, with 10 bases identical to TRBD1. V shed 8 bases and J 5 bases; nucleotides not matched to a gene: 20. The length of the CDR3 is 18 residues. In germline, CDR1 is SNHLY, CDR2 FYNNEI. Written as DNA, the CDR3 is TGTGCCAGCCTGGGACGGATTTGGGGACAGGGGTTAGCGGAGACCCAGTACTTC. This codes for CASLGRIWGQGLAETQYF. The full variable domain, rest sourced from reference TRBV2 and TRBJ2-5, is EPEVTQTPSHQVTQMGQEVILRCVPISNHLYFYWYRQILGQKVEFLVSFYNNEISEKSEIFDDQFSVERPDGSNFTLKIRSTKLEDSAMYFCASLGRIWGQGLAETQYFGPGTRLLVL.

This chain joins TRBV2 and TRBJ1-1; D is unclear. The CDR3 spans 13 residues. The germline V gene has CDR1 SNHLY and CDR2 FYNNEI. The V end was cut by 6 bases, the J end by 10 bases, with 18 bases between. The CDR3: CASRVDGRVGAFF. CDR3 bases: TGTGCCAGCAGAGTTGACGGGCGGGTGGGAGCTTTCTTT.

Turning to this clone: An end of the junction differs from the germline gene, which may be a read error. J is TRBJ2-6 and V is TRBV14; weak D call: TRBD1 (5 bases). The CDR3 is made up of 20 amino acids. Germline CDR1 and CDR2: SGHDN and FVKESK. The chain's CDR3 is CASSQGRWGQISSGANVPTF. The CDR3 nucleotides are TGTGCCAGCAGCCAAGGTCGATGGGGCCAAATTAGCTCTGGGGCCAACGTCCCGACTTTC.

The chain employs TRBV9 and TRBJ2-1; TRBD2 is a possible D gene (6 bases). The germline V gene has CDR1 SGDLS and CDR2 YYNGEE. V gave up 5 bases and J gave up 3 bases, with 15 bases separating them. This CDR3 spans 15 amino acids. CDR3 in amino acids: CASSLIAADYNEQFF. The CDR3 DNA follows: TGTGCCAGCAGTCTCATAGCGGCGGACTACAATGAGCAGTTCTTC.

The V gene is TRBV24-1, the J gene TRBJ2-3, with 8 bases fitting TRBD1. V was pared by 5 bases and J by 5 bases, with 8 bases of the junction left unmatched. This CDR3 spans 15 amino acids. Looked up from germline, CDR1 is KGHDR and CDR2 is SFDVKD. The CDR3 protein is CATSVVGQGGDTQYF. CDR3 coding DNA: TGTGCCACCAGTGTTGTCGGACAGGGCGGAGATACGCAGTATTTT.

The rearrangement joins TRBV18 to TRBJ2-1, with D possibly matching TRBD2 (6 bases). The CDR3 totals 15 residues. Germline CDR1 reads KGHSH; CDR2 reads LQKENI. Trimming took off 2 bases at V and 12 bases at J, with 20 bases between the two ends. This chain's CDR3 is CASSPMGLRGDGQFF. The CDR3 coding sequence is TGTGCCAGCTCACCAATGGGACTCCGGGGAGATGGGCAGTTCTTC.

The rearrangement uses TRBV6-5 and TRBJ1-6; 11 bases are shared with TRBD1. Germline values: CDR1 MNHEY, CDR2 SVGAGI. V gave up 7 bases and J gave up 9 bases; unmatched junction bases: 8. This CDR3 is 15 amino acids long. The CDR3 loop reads CASTQPGTGGSPLHF. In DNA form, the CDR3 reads TGTGCCAGCACCCAACCCGGGACAGGGGGTTCACCCCTCCACTTT.

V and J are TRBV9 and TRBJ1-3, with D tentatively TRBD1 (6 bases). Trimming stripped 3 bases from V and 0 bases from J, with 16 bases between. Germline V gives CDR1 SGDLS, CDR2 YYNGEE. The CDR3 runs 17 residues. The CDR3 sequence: CASSARQVTVSGNTIYF. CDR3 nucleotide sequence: TGTGCCAGCAGCGCCAGACAGGTAACCGTCTCTGGAAACACCATATATTTT.

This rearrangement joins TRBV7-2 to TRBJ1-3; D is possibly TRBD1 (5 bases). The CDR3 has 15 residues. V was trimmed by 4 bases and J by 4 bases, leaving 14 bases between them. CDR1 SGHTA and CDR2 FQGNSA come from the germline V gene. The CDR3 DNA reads TGTGCCAGCAGCTGGGGCAGCCGAGAAGGAAACACCATATATTTT. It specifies CASSWGSREGNTIYF.

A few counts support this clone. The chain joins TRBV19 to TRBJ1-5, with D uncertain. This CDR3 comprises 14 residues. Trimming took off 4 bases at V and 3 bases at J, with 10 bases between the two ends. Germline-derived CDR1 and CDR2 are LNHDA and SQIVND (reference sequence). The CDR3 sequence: CASSSGVYNQPQHF. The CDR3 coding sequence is TGTGCCAGTAGTAGCGGGGTTTACAATCAGCCCCAGCATTTT.

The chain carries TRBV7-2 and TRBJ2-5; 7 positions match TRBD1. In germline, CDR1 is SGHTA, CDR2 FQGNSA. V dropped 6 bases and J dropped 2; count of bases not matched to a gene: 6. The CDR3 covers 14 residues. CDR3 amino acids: CASRRGQLQETQYF. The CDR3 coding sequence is TGTGCCAGCAGAAGGGGACAGTTACAAGAGACCCAGTACTTC.

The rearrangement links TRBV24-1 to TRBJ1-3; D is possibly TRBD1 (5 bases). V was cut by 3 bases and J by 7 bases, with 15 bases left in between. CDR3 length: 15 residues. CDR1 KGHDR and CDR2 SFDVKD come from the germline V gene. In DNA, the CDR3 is TGTGCCACCAGTGATAACCGAGCAGGGCTGAACACCATATATTTT. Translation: CATSDNRAGLNTIYF.

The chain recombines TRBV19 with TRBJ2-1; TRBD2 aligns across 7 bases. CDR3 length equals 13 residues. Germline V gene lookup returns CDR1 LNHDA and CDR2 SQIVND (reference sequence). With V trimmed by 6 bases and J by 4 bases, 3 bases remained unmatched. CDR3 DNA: TGTGCCAGTAGGCGGGGGAGGTACAATGAGCAGTTCTTC. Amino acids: CASRRGRYNEQFF.

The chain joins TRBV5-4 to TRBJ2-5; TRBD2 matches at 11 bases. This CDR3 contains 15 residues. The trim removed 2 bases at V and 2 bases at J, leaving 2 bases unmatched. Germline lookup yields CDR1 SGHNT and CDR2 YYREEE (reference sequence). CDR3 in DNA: TGTGCCAGCAGCTTTTTAGCGGGGGGGCAAGAGACCCAGTACTTC. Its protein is CASSFLAGGQETQYF.

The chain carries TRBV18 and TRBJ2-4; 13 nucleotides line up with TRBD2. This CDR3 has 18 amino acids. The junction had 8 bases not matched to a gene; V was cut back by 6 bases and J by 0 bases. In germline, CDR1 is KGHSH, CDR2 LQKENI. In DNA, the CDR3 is TGTGCCAGCTCGGCCGGGACTAGCGGGATTCTAGCCAAAAACATTCAGTACTTC. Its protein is CASSAGTSGILAKNIQYF.